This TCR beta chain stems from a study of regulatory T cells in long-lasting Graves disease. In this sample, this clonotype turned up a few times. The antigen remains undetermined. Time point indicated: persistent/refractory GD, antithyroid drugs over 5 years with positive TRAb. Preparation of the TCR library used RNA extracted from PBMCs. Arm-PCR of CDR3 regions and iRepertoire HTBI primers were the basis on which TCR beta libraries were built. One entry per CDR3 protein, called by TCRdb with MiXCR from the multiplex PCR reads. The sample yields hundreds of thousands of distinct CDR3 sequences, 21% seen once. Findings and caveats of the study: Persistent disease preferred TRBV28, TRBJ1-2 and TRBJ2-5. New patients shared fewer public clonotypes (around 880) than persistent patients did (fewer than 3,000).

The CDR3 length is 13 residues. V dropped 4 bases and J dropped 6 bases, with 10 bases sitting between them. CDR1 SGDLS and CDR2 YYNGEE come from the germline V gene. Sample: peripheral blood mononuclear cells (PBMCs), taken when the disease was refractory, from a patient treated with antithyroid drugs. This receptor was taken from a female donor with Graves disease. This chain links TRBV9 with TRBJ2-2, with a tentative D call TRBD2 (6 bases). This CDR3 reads CASSPGGSGELFF. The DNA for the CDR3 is TGTGCCAGCAGCCCCGGAGGGTCCGGGGAGCTGTTTTTT.